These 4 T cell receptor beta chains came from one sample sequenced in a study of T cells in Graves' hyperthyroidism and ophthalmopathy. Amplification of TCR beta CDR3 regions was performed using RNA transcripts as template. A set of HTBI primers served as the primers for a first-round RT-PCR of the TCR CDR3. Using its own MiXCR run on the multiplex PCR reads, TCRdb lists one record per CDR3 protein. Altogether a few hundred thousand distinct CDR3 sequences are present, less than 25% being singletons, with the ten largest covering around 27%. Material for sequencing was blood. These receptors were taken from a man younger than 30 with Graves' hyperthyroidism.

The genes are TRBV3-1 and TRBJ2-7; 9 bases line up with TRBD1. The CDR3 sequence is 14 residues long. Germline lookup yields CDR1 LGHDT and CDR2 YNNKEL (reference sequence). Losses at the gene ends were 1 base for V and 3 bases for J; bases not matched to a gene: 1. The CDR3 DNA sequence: TGTGCCAGCAGCCAAGGGGACAGGGTCTACGAGCAGTACTTC. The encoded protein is CASSQGDRVYEQYF.

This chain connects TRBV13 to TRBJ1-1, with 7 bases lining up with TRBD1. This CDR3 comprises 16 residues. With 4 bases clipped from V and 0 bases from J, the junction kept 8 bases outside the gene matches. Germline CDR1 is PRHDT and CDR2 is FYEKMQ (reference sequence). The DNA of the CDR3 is TGTGCCAGCAGCTCTAGGACAGGATTTATGAACACTGAAGCTTTCTTT. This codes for CASSSRTGFMNTEAFF.

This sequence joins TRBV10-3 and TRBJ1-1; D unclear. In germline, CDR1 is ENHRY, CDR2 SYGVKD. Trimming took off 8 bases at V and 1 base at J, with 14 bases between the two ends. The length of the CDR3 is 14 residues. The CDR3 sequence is CAIRGPTQNTEAFF. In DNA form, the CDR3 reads TGTGCCATCCGCGGACCGACCCAGAACACTGAAGCTTTCTTT.

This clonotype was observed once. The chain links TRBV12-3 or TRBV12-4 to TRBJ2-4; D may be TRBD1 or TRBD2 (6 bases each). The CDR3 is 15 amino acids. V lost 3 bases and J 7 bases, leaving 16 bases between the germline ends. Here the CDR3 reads CASSFARGPGNIQYF. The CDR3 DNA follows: TGTGCCAGCAGTTTCGCCCGGGGGCCGGGGAACATTCAGTACTTC.